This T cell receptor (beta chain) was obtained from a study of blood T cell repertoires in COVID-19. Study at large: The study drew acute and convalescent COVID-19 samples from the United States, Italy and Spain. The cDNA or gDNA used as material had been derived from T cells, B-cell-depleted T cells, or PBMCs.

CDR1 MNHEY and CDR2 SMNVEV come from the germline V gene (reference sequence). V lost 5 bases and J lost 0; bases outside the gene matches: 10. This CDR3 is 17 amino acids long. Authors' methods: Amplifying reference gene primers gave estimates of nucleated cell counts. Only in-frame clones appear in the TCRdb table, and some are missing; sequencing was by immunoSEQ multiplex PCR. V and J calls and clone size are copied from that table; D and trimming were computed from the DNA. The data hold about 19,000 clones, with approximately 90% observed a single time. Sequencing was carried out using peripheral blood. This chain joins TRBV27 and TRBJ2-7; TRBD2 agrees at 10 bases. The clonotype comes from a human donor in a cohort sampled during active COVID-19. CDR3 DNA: TGTGCCAGCAGTCCAAGAACGGGACTAGCGATCTCCTACGAGCAGTACTTC. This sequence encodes CASSPRTGLAISYEQYF.